Each of the 32 T cell receptor beta chains below was sequenced from the same sample in a study of blood T cell repertoires in COVID-19. Generated by immunoSEQ multiplex PCR, the TCRdb table keeps only in-frame clones and is missing some. The sample shows 220,000 or so clones, nearly 90% of them seen only once. Sequencing was performed on PBMCs or T cells enriched from blood (not recorded which). The receptors come from a man aged 30 to 45 who had been exposed to COVID-19.

The J gene is TRBJ1-3, the V gene TRBV7-9, with 7 bases identical to TRBD1. Germline lookup yields CDR1 SEHNR and CDR2 FQNEAQ (reference sequence). The junction had 14 bases not matched to a gene; V was cut back by 5 bases and J by 4 bases. CDR3 length: 17 residues. CDR3 DNA: TGTGCCAGCAGCCAACGGGTTTGGGACAGCCCGGGAAACACCATATATTTT. Its translation: CASSQRVWDSPGNTIYF.

This chain uses TRBV19 with TRBJ1-5; tentatively, D is TRBD1 (6 bases). The CDR3 is made up of 16 amino acids. Germline CDR1 and CDR2: LNHDA and SQIVND (reference sequence). Trimming removed 3 bases at V and 3 bases at J, with 15 bases between. The CDR3 DNA follows: TGTGCCAGTAGTATGTTCGCAGGGGCAGACAATCAGCCCCAGCATTTT. Translating gives CASSMFAGADNQPQHF.

V and J are TRBV4-3 and TRBJ2-7; perhaps TRBD2 as D (7 bases). V was trimmed by 5 bases and J by 0 bases, leaving 14 bases between them. CDR1 LGHNA and CDR2 YSLEER come from the germline V gene. This CDR3 is 15 amino acids long. For the CDR3, the DNA is TGCGCCAGCAGCTTCGCTAGGGGGGGCTCCTACGAGCAGTACTTC. Encoded protein: CASSFARGGSYEQYF.

The chain combines TRBV14 with TRBJ1-3; D gene uncertain. The V gene lost 0 bases and the J gene lost 7 bases, with 10 bases spanning the gap. Germline V CDR1 and CDR2: SGHDN, FVKESK. CDR3 size: 14 residues. The DNA for the CDR3 is TGTGCCAGCAGCCAAGAAGGCAGGCTTAACACCATATATTTT. Its protein product is CASSQEGRLNTIYF.

The chain employs TRBV4-1 and TRBJ1-2; perhaps TRBD1 as D (5 bases). Germline CDR1 is MGHRA and CDR2 is YSYEKL. The CDR3 covers 11 residues. The CDR3 region has the DNA TGCGCGGCCACCGGGGGCTATGGCTACACCTTC. Its translation is CAATGGYGYTF.

This chain links TRBV2 with TRBJ2-2; D might be TRBD2 (6 bases). Trimming shortened V by 10 bases and J by 3 bases, and 12 bases separated the two germline ends. This CDR3 has 13 residues. CDR1 and CDR2 (germline): SNHLY, FYNNEI. CDR3 residues: CATWGGDTGELFF. CDR3 nucleotide sequence: TGTGCCACCTGGGGCGGGGACACCGGGGAGCTGTTTTTT.

V is TRBV7-2 and J is TRBJ2-5, with TRBD2 as a possible D gene (5 bases). The CDR3 sequence is 18 residues long. The germline gives CDR1 SGHTA, CDR2 FQGNSA. V gave up 5 bases and J gave up 4 bases, with 26 bases separating them. The CDR3, as DNA: TGTGCCAGCAGCCATCCTCCCTTAGCTCCCCTCGGAGGAGAGACCCAGTACTTC. It is translated as CASSHPPLAPLGGETQYF.

V is TRBV18 and J is TRBJ1-2; D is perhaps TRBD1 (5 bases). V lost 3 bases and J lost 8, with 16 bases in between. The length of the CDR3 is 14 residues. The germline V gene encodes CDR1 KGHSH and CDR2 LQKENI. Here the CDR3 DNA reads TGTGCCAGCTCACCGCAAAATGCGGGGGAGGGCTACACCTTC. Translating gives CASSPQNAGEGYTF.

J is TRBJ1-2 and V is TRBV5-1, with 10 bases identical to TRBD1. This CDR3 comprises 14 residues. Trimming cost V 3 bases and J 8 bases; bases outside gene matches: 7. Germline values: CDR1 SGHRS, CDR2 YFSETQ. CDR3 sequence reads: CASSSGTGVRGYTF. Written as DNA, the CDR3 is TGCGCCAGCAGCTCCGGGACAGGGGTCCGGGGCTACACCTTC.

The chain employs TRBV6-6 and TRBJ2-5, with D perhaps TRBD1 (6 bases). Trimming removed 6 bases at V and 3 bases at J, with 11 bases between. Per germline, CDR1 MNHNY and CDR2 SVGAGI (reference sequence). The CDR3 runs to 13 residues. The CDR3 coding sequence is TGTGCCAGCAGCCGGACAGACAAAGAGACCCAGTACTTC. Protein: CASSRTDKETQYF.

This chain connects TRBV5-1 to TRBJ1-4; D may be TRBD1 (6 bases). From germline, CDR1 is SGHRS and CDR2 YFSETQ. CDR3 size: 15 residues. The ends were cut back, 9 bases at V and 7 bases at J, with 22 bases in the middle. The CDR3 loop reads CATHPRPGAGEKLFF. The DNA for the CDR3 is TGCGCCACCCACCCACGTCCAGGGGCCGGTGAAAAACTGTTTTTT. Full variable domain (rest looked up from reference TRBV5-1 and TRBJ1-4): KAGVTQTPRYLIKTRGQQVTLSCSPISGHRSVSWYQQTPGQGLQFLFEYFSETQRNKGNFPGRFSGRQFSNSRSEMNVSTLELGDSALYLCATHPRPGAGEKLFFGSGTQLSVL.

The chain has TRBV7-9 and TRBJ1-1; 8 nucleotides match TRBD1. The CDR3 has 15 residues. Germline CDR1 reads SEHNR; CDR2 reads FQNEAQ (reference sequence). V shed 3 bases and J 6 bases; nucleotides not matched to a gene: 9. In DNA, the CDR3 is TGTGCCAGCAGCTTCACCCCGACAGGGGCAGCTGAAGCTTTCTTT. Encoded protein: CASSFTPTGAAEAFF.

The chain combines TRBV5-1 with TRBJ1-1; no definite D call. Germline-derived CDR1 and CDR2 are SGHRS and YFSETQ. Trimming removed 2 bases at V and 5 bases at J, with 7 bases between. This CDR3 comprises 12 residues. As DNA, the CDR3 is TGCGCCAGCAGCTTTGCCGGGACTGAAGCTTTCTTT. It yields the protein CASSFAGTEAFF.

This chain joins TRBV12-5 and TRBJ1-2, with 7 bases fitting TRBD1. The CDR3 loop spans 17 amino acids. The J segment lost 5 bases and the V segment lost 0 bases, leaving 12 bases of the junction unmatched. Looked up from germline, CDR1 is LGHNT and CDR2 is FRNRAP. CDR3 nucleotide sequence: TGTGCTAGTGGTTTGGTAACGGGGCAGGGGGTAACTTATGGCTACACCTTC. It yields the protein CASGLVTGQGVTYGYTF.

J is TRBJ1-2 and V is TRBV7-9; D unresolved. This CDR3 is 12 amino acids long. V lost 5 bases and J lost 3, with 7 bases in between. CDR1 and CDR2 (germline): SEHNR, FQNEAQ (reference sequence). The CDR3 coding sequence is TGTGCCAGCAGCACACGGGACTATGGCTACACCTTC. Amino acids: CASSTRDYGYTF. Full variable domain (rest looked up from reference TRBV7-9 and TRBJ1-2): DTGVSQNPRHKITKRGQNVTFRCDPISEHNRLYWYRQTLGQGPEFLTYFQNEAQLEKSRLLSDRFSAERPKGSFSTLEIQRTEQGDSAMYLCASSTRDYGYTFGSGTRLTVV.

The chain carries TRBV30 and TRBJ1-2, with D possibly TRBD1 on 5 matching bases. The CDR3 has 14 amino acids. Trimming removed 4 bases from V and 0 bases from J, with 12 bases in between. The V gene's germline CDR1 is GTSNPN and CDR2 SVGIG (reference sequence). This CDR3 is CAWKQAGPNYGYTF. CDR3 nucleotide sequence: TGTGCCTGGAAACAGGCCGGCCCTAACTATGGCTACACCTTC.

The chain employs TRBV3-1 (or the pseudogene TRBV3-2) and TRBJ2-7; D uncertain. Trimming left V 1 base short and J 2 bases short, with 9 bases between. The CDR3 has 14 residues. Germline loops: CDR1 LGHDT, CDR2 YNNKEL (reference sequence). CDR3 residues: CASSQASGTYEQYF. CDR3 coding DNA: TGTGCCAGCAGCCAAGCCTCAGGTACCTACGAGCAGTACTTC.

The gene calls are TRBV7-2 and TRBJ2-3, with 7 positions matching TRBD2. Trimming cost V 5 bases and J 3 bases; bases outside gene matches: 5. CDR3 length: 14 residues. Germline assignment: CDR1 SGHTA and CDR2 FQGNSA. The CDR3 nucleotides read TGTGCCAGCAGCAAAGCGGGGAGGACAGATACGCAGTATTTT. Its protein product is CASSKAGRTDTQYF. Drawing the rest from reference TRBV7-2 and TRBJ2-3, the complete variable domain is GAGVSQSPSNKVTEKGKDVELRCDPISGHTALYWYRQSLGQGLEFLIYFQGNSAPDKSGLPSDRFSAERTGGSVSTLTIQRTQQEDSAVYLCASSKAGRTDTQYFGPGTRLTVL.

This chain uses TRBV18 with TRBJ1-2; D might be TRBD1 (5 bases). CDR1 is KGHSH, CDR2 LQKENI, per germline. V shed 3 bases and J shed 8 bases, with 19 bases lying between them. The CDR3 runs to 15 residues. CDR3 sequence: CASSPRGEGESGYTF. The CDR3 nucleotides read TGTGCCAGCTCACCCCGGGGGGAAGGGGAGAGCGGCTACACCTTC. The full variable domain, rest sourced from reference TRBV18 and TRBJ1-2, is NAGVMQNPRHLVRRRGQEARLRCSPMKGHSHVYWYRQLPEEGLKFMVYLQKENIIDESGMPKERFSAEFPKEGPSILRIQQVVRGDSAAYFCASSPRGEGESGYTFGSGTRLTVV.

The gene calls are TRBV21-1 and TRBJ1-5. TRBV21-1 is a pseudogene. The CDR3 is made up of 17 amino acids. In nucleotides, the CDR3 is TGTGCCAGACTCCACGAGAGGTTCTGCGGGGGTAATCAGCCCCAGCATTTT. As protein: CARLHERFCGGNQPQHF.

The chain has TRBV6-4 and TRBJ2-3; D might be TRBD1 (5 bases). Per germline, CDR1 MRHNA and CDR2 SNTAGT. CDR3 size: 16 residues. V lost 2 bases and J lost 3, with 15 bases in between. In nucleotides, the CDR3 is TGTGCCAGCAGTGACCCCGGTTCGGCAGGGACAGATACGCAGTATTTT. It yields the protein CASSDPGSAGTDTQYF.

The chain joins TRBV7-9 to TRBJ1-2; 8 positions agree with TRBD1. CDR3 length: 15 amino acids. V dropped 5 bases and J dropped 1; count of bases not matched to a gene: 6. CDR1 SEHNR and CDR2 FQNEAQ come from the germline V gene (reference sequence). CDR3 sequence: CASSTRTGNNYGYTF. CDR3 in DNA: TGTGCCAGCAGCACCAGGACAGGGAATAACTATGGCTACACCTTC.

The J gene is TRBJ1-2, the V gene TRBV11-2, with D hard to call. The V gene's germline CDR1 is SGHAT and CDR2 FQNNGV. The CDR3 is made up of 12 amino acids. The germline V and J ends were trimmed by 4 bases and 4 bases, with 7 bases remaining between them. In DNA, the CDR3 is TGTGCCAGCAGCTCCCAGTTCTATGGCTACACCTTC. This translates into CASSSQFYGYTF.

This chain joins TRBV12-3 or TRBV12-4 and TRBJ1-1; no definite D call. This CDR3 region has 12 residues. Trimming took 5 bases from V and 1 from J, leaving 5 bases between them. The CDR3 coding sequence is TGTGCCAGCAGTCTATCGAACACTGAAGCTTTCTTT. It specifies CASSLSNTEAFF.

This chain joins TRBV18 and TRBJ1-3; D unresolved. The V end lost 4 bases, the J end lost 0 bases, and 13 bases lay between the germline ends. The CDR3 loop spans 16 amino acids. Looked up from germline, CDR1 is KGHSH and CDR2 is LQKENI. The DNA of the CDR3 is TGTGCCAGCTCACGGAACTACGAAGCCTCTGGAAACACCATATATTTT. Amino acids: CASSRNYEASGNTIYF.

V gene TRBV6-5 combines with J gene TRBJ1-1; 7 nucleotides align to TRBD1. Looked up from germline, CDR1 is MNHEY and CDR2 is SVGAGI. This CDR3 contains 14 residues. V dropped 10 bases and J dropped 3; count of bases not matched to a gene: 11. The CDR3 spells CATETGLGDTEAFF. CDR3 DNA: TGTGCCACCGAGACAGGGCTAGGGGACACTGAAGCTTTCTTT.

The chain joins TRBV5-4 to TRBJ1-1; D unclear. Per the germline V gene, CDR1 is SGHNT and CDR2 is YYREEE (reference sequence). V lost 4 bases to trimming and J lost 0 bases, with 7 bases between them. The CDR3 is made up of 13 amino acids. The CDR3 sequence: CASSQAVNTEAFF. The CDR3 nucleotides are TGTGCCAGCAGCCAGGCAGTGAACACTGAAGCTTTCTTT.

This chain connects TRBV9 to TRBJ2-7; 12 bases fit TRBD2. CDR1 and CDR2 from the germline V gene are SGDLS and YYNGEE. The CDR3 is made up of 15 amino acids. After removal of 0 bases from V and 4 bases from J, the junction contained 2 bases not matched to a gene. The CDR3: CASSVGLAGEYEQYF. CDR3 DNA sequence: TGTGCCAGCAGCGTAGGACTAGCGGGAGAGTACGAGCAGTACTTC.

This clone showed up just once. The chain carries TRBV9 and TRBJ2-5; 8 bases match TRBD2. The germline V gene encodes CDR1 SGDLS and CDR2 YYNGEE. The CDR3 has 16 amino acids. J lost 1 base, V lost 0 bases, and 5 bases had no gene match. For the CDR3, the DNA is TGTGCCAGCAGCGTAGGAACGGGGGGGGTCCAAGAGACCCAGTACTTC. Protein: CASSVGTGGVQETQYF.

The chain carries TRBV4-1 and TRBJ2-1; possibly TRBD2 for D (7 bases). Per germline, CDR1 MGHRA and CDR2 YSYEKL. CDR3 length: 16 residues. V was clipped by 4 bases and J by 4 bases, with 17 bases between them. The CDR3 coding sequence is TGCGCCAGCAGCCTTTCAAGGGGGGGCAGTTACAATGAGCAGTTCTTC. It codes for CASSLSRGGSYNEQFF.

The chain links TRBV7-7 to TRBJ2-2; 11 positions match TRBD1. CDR1 and CDR2 (germline): SSHAT, FNYEAQ (reference sequence). V dropped 5 bases and J dropped 4; count of bases not matched to a gene: 3. This CDR3 comprises 15 residues. The CDR3 nucleotides read TGTGCCAGCAGCATCGGGACAGGGGGCACCGGGGAGCTGTTTTTT. This gives the protein CASSIGTGGTGELFF.

This chain uses TRBV7-2 with TRBJ2-7, with TRBD2 matching 10 bases. Germline loops: CDR1 SGHTA, CDR2 FQGNSA. The J segment lost 2 bases and the V segment lost 2 bases, leaving 3 bases of the junction unmatched. CDR3 length equals 15 residues. CDR3 DNA: TGTGCCAGCAGCTTAACTAGCGGGGACCCCTACGAGCAGTACTTC. As protein: CASSLTSGDPYEQYF.